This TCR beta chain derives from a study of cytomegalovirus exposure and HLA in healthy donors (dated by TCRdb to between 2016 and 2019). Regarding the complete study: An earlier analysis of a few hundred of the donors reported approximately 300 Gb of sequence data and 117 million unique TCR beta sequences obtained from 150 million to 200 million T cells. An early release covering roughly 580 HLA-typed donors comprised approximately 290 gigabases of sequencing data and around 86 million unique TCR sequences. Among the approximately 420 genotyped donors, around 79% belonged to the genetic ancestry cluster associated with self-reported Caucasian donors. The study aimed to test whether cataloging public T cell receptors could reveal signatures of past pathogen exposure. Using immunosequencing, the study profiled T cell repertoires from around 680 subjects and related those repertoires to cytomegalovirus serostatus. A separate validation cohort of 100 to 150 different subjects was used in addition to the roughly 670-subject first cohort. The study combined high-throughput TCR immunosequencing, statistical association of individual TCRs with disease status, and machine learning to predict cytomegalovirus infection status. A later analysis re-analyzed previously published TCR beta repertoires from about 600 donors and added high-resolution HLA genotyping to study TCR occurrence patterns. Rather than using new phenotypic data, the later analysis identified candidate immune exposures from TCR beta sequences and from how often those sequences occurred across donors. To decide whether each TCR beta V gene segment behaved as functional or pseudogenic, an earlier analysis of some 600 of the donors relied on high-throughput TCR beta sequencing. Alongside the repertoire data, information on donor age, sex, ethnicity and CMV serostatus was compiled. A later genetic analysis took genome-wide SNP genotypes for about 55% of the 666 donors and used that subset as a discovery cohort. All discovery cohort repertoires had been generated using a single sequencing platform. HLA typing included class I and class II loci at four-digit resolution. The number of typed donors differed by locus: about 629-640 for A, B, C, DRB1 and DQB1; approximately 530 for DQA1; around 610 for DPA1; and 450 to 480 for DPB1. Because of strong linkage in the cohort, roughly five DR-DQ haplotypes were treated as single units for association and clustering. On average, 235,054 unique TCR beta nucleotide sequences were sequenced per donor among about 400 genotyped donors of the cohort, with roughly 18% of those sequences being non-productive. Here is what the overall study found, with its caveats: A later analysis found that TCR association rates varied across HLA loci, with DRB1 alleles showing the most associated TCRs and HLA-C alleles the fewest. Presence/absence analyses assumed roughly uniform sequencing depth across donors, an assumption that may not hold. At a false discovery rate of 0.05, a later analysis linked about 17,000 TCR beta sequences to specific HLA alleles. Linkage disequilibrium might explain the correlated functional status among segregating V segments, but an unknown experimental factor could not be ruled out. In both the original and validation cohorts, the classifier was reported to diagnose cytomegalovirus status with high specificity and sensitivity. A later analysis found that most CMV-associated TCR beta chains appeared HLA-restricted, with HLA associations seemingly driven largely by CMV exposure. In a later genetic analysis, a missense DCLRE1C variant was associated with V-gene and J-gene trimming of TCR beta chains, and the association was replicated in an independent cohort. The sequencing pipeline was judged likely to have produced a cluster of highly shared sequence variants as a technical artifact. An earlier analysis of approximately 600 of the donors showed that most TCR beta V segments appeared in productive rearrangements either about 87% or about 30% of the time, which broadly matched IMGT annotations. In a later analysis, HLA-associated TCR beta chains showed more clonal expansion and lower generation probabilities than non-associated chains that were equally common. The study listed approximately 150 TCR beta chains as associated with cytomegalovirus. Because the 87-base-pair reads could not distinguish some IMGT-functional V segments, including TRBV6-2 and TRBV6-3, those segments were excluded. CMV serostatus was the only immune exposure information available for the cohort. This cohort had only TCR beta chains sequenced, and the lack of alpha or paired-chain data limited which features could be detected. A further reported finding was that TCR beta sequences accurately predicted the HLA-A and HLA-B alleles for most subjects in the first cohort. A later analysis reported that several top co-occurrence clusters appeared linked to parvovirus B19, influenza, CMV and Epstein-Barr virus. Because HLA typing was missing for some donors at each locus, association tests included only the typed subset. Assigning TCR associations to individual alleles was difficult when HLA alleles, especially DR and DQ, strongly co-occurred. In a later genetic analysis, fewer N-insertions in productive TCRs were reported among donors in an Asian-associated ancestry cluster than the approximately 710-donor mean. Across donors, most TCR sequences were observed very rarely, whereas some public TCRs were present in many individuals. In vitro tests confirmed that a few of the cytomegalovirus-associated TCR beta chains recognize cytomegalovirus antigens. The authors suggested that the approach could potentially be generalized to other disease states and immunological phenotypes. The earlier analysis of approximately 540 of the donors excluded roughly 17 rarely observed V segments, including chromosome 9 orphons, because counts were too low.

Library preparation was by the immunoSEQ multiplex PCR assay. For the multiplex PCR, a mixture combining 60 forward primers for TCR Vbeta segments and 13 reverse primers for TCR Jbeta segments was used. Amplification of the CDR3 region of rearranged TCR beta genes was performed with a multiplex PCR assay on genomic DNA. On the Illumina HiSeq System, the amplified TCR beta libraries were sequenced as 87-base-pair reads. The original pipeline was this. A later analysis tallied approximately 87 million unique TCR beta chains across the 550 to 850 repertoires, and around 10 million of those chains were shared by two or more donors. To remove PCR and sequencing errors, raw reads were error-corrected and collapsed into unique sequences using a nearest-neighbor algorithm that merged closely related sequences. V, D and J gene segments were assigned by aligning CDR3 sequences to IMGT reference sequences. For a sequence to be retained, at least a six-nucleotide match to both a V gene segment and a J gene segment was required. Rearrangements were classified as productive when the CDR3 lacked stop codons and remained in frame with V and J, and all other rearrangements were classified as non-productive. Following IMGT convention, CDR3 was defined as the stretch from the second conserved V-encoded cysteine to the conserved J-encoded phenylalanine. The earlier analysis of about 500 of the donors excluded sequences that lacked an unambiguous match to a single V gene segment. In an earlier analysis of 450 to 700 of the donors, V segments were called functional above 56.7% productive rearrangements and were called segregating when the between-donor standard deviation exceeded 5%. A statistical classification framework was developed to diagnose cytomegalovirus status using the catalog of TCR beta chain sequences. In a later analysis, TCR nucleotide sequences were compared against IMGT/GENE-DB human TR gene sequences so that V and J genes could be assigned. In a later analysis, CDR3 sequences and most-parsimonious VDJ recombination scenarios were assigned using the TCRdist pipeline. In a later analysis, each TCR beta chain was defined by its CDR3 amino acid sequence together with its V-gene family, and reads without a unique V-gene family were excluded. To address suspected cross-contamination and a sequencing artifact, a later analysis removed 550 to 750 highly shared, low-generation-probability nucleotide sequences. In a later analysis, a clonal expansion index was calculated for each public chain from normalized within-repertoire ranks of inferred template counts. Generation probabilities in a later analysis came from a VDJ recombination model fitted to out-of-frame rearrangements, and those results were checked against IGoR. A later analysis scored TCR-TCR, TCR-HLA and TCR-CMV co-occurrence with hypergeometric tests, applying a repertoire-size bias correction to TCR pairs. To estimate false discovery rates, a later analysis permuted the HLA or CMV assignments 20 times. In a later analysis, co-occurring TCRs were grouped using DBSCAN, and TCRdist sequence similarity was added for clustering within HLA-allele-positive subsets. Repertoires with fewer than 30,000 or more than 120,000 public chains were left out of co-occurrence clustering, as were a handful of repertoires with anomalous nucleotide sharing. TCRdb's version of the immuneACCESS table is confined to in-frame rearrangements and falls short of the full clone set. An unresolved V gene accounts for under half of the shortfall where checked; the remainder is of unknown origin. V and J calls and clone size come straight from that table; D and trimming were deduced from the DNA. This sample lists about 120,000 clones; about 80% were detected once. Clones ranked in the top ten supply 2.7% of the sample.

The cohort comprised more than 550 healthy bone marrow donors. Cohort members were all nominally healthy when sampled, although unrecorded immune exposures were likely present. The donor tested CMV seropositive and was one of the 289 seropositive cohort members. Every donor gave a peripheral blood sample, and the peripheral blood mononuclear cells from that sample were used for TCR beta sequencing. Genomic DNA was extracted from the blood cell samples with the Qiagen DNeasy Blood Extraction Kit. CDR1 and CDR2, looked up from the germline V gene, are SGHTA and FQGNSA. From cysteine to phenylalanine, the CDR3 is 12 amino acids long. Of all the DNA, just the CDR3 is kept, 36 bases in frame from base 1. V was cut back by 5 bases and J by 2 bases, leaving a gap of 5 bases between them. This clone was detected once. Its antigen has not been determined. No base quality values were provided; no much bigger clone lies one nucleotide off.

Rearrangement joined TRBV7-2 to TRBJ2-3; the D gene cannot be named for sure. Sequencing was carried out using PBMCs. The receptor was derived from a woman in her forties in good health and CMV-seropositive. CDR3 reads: CASSQLTDTQYF. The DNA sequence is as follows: TGTGCCAGCAGCCAACTCACAGATACGCAGTATTTT.